This T cell receptor (beta chain) stems from a study of neurological immune-mediated disorders. This clonotype was picked up many times. The antigen is undetermined. Study-level points and caveats: Private repertoires in all groups were suggested, as expanded clones shared no CDR3 amino acid sequences across subjects.

The cDNA was generated by 5'RACE with 10-nucleotide random UMIs. Over 160 million TCR-beta sequences from 15-18 subjects were obtained in each sequencing run. TCRdb itself ran the 5' RACE reads through MiXCR, one entry per CDR3 protein. Among tens of thousands of distinct CDR3 sequences listed, 7.2% were seen once. The sorted libraries were prepared using about a million CD4+ or CD8+ T cells that had themselves been sorted. This CDR3 has 15 residues. The germline CDR1 and CDR2 sequences are MDHEN and SYDVKM. V trimming: 1 base; J trimming: 4 bases; junction bases outside the gene matches: 4. The rearrangement joins TRBV28 to TRBJ1-5; TRBD1 agrees at 7 bases. This clonotype originated in a man aged 45-65 years in good health. Sequenced sample: CD4+ T cells from blood. The CDR3 here is CASSLFGRGNQPQHF. Written as DNA, the CDR3 is TGTGCCAGCAGTTTATTCGGCAGGGGGAATCAGCCCCAGCATTTT.